A selection of T cell receptor beta chains follows, all from one sample in a study of post-analysis software for immune sequencing data. TCRdb re-derived calls from the PCR reads in MiXCR, one entry per CDR3 protein. The sample includes fewer than 850,000 distinct CDR3 sequences, roughly 27% seen only once; the top ten take roughly 0.57%. Sequenced material: blood. The receptors shown here come from a girl aged 10-17 years with multiple sclerosis. The CDR3 runs from the conserved cysteine through the conserved F or W. A D gene is named only where the DNA matches it firmly. The size entry is marked missing in some rows and otherwise reads once, few, many or a size class.

D	size	V	J	DNA	CDR3
TRBD1	-	TRBV28	TRBJ1-2	TGTGCCAGCAGTTCTCAACCGGACAGGGGCTACACCTTC	CASSSQPDRGYTF
TRBD1	few	TRBV9	TRBJ2-7	TGTGCCAGCAGCGTAGCCGGGACAGGGCTCTACGAGCAGTACTTC	CASSVAGTGLYEQYF
TRBD1	few	TRBV10-3	TRBJ1-5	TGTGCCATCACTGACTCACGGACAGGGGGCTTAGAGCCCCAGCATTTT	CAITDSRTGGLEPQHF
-	-	TRBV6-1	TRBJ2-1	TGTGCCAGCAGTGAAGAGTGGTCTGCCTACAATGAGCAGTTCTTC	CASSEEWSAYNEQFF
-	once	TRBV7-2	TRBJ2-2	TGTGCCAGCAGCTTAGGCGGGACGGTGTACACCGGGGAGCTGTTTTTT	CASSLGGTVYTGELFF
-	once	TRBV3-1	TRBJ1-5	TGTGCCAGCAGCCACGGCACACCCGGCAATCAGCCCCAGCATTTT	CASSHGTPGNQPQHF
-	-	TRBV20-1	TRBJ1-1	TGCAGTGCTACTCGGGCCACGGGATTTGAAGCTTTCTTT	CSATRATGFEAFF
-	-	TRBV20-1	TRBJ2-1	TGCAGTGCTCAGCCGCCGGCGGGTTCCCTTCATGAGCAGTTCTTC	CSAQPPAGSLHEQFF
-	many	TRBV27	TRBJ2-5	TGTGCCAGCATGGGGCCCCGGGAAAAGACCCAGTACTTC	CASMGPREKTQYF
TRBD2	few	TRBV5-1	TRBJ2-3	TGCGCCAGCAGCTTGGGACTAGCGGGGGCCCATGGTACGCAGTATTTT	CASSLGLAGAHGTQYF
-	few	TRBV5-1	TRBJ2-3	TGCGCCAGCAGCTTGGCCCCCCGCACAGATACGCAGTATTTT	CASSLAPRTDTQYF
-	-	TRBV5-6	TRBJ2-1	TGTGCCAGCAGCTTGGGGAGCCGGCGGTTCTTC	CASSLGSRRFF
-	-	TRBV10-3	TRBJ2-7	TGTGCCGCGAGAGCGGGCGGGGAGGAAACCTACGAGCAGTACTTC	CAARAGGEETYEQYF
-	many	TRBV7-2	TRBJ2-6	TGTGCCAGCAGTTTAGTTGGCTCTGGGGCCAACGTCCTGACTTTC	CASSLVGSGANVLTF
TRBD1	-	TRBV6-5	TRBJ1-2	TGTGCCAGCAGCACCGGACAGGGGGTACCTGGCTACACCTTC	CASSTGQGVPGYTF
-	few	TRBV20-1	TRBJ2-7	TGCAGTGCTAGCGGGACGGTTTACGAGCAGTACTTC	CSASGTVYEQYF
-	-	TRBV2	TRBJ1-6	TGTGCCAGCAGTGAACAGCCAGATGGGAATTCACCCCTCCACTTT	CASSEQPDGNSPLHF
TRBD1	few	TRBV9	TRBJ2-3	TGTGCCAGCAGCGTAGTACAGGGGTTATACACAGATACGCAGTATTTT	CASSVVQGLYTDTQYF
-	-	TRBV2	TRBJ1-1	TGTGCCAGCAGTGACTCCCTTGTGCAGGGGAACACTGAAGCTTTCTTT	CASSDSLVQGNTEAFF
TRBD2	-	TRBV25-1	TRBJ2-1	TGTGCCAGCAGTGACCTAGCGGGGTGGACCAATGAGCAGTTCTTC	CASSDLAGWTNEQFF
-	-	TRBV11-2	TRBJ1-4	TGTGCCAGCAGCTTACGGGCAAGCGTTACGGTGTTTTTT	CASSLRASVTVFF
TRBD2	-	TRBV7-9	TRBJ2-1	TGTGCCAGCAGCGGACTAGCGGGACAAGAGACCCAGTTCTTC	CASSGLAGQETQFF
-	-	TRBV11-2	TRBJ2-7	TGTGCCAGCAGCCGGGCCCCCCGGATGGGCGAGCAGTACTTC	CASSRAPRMGEQYF
TRBD1	-	TRBV7-8	TRBJ2-6	TGTGCCAGCAGCAAGAGGGACAGGGGAGCCTCTGGGGCCAACGTCCTGACTTTC	CASSKRDRGASGANVLTF
-	-	TRBV5-6	TRBJ1-5	TGTGCCAGCAGCTTACAACAGGGAAATAGCAATCAGCCCCAGCATTTT	CASSLQQGNSNQPQHF
-	-	TRBV20-1	TRBJ2-3	TGCAGTGCCCCCCCGTATCGCACAGATACGCAGTATTTT	CSAPPYRTDTQYF
-	few	TRBV20-1	TRBJ2-7	TGCAGTGCTAGGCGGTTCCACGACTCCTACGAGCAGTACTTC	CSARRFHDSYEQYF
TRBD1	many	TRBV29-1	TRBJ1-2	TGCAGCGTCGCAGCGAGGACAGGGGGCAGGATAGGCTACACCTTC	CSVAARTGGRIGYTF
TRBD2	-	TRBV20-1	TRBJ2-1	TGCAGTCCCGGACTAGCGGGAAGCAATGAGCAGTTCTTC	CSPGLAGSNEQFF
-	few	TRBV7-9	TRBJ2-5	TGTGCCAGCAGCTTACCTCAGGGAACTAAAGAGACCCAGTACTTC	CASSLPQGTKETQYF
-	-	TRBV6-2/TRBV6-3	TRBJ2-6	TGTGCCAGCAGGGATCGGACGGACGGAGCCAACGTCCTGACTTTC	CASRDRTDGANVLTF
-	many	TRBV6-5	TRBJ2-7	TGTGCCAGCAGTTACTCTCTCGGTCCCTACGAGCAGTACTTC	CASSYSLGPYEQYF
TRBD1	-	TRBV9	TRBJ2-2	TGTGCCAGCCACGCAGGGGGCGGAAACACCGGGGAGCTGTTTTTT	CASHAGGGNTGELFF
TRBD1	few	TRBV6-6	TRBJ2-4	TGTGCCAGCAGTCAAGACAGGGGGCTAGGAAACATTCAGTACTTC	CASSQDRGLGNIQYF
-	-	TRBV29-1	TRBJ2-1	TGCAGCGCCGGACGCGAGTACAATGAGCAGTTCTTC	CSAGREYNEQFF
TRBD2	-	TRBV6-2/TRBV6-3	TRBJ2-7	TGTGCCAGCAGTCGACTAGCGGGGGAAGCCTACGAGCAGTACTTC	CASSRLAGEAYEQYF
TRBD2	few	TRBV20-1	TRBJ2-5	TGCAGTGCCCAGCGGGAAGTCGTCCAAGAGACCCAGTACTTC	CSAQREVVQETQYF
-	-	TRBV10-3	TRBJ2-7	TGTGCCATCAGTGACCGGGGGTCCTCCTACGAGCAGTACTTC	CAISDRGSSYEQYF
-	-	TRBV20-1	TRBJ2-7	TGCAGTGCTAGAGATGGGAGGATCTACGAGCAGTACTTC	CSARDGRIYEQYF
-	-	TRBV27	TRBJ1-5	TGTGCCAGCAGTTTATCGGGGGCGAGTCAGCCCCAGCATTTT	CASSLSGASQPQHF
-	few	TRBV7-9	TRBJ2-5	TGTGCCAGCAGCAAGGTGGAGGAGACCCAGTACTTC	CASSKVEETQYF
-	many	TRBV6-5	TRBJ2-5	TGTGCCAGCAGCCCTACCGGCAGGGACCAAGAGACCCAGTACTTC	CASSPTGRDQETQYF
-	-	TRBV11-2	TRBJ2-5	TGTGCCAGCAGCTTAGGAGCAGGGTGGGAGACCCAGTACTTC	CASSLGAGWETQYF
TRBD2	few	TRBV29-1	TRBJ2-2	TGCAGCGTCCAGGGCGGGAGGGCCGGCGGGGAGCTGTTTTTT	CSVQGGRAGGELFF